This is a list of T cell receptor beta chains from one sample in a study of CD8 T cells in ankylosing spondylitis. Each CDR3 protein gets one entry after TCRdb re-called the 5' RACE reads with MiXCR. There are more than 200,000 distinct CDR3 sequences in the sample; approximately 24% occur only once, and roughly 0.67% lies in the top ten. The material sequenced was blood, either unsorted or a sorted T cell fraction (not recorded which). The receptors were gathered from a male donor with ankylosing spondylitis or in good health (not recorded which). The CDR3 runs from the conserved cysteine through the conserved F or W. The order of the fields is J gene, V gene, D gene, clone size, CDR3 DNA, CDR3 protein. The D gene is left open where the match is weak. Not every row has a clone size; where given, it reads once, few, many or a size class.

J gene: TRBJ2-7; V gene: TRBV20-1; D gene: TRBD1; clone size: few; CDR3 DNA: TGCAGTGCGGGTGGGACAGTCGTCTACGAGCAGTACTTC; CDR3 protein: CSAGGTVVYEQYF
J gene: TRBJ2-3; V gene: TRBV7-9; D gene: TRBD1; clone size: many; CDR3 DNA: TGTGCCAGCAGCCTGACAGGGGTCACAGATACGCAGTATTTT; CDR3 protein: CASSLTGVTDTQYF
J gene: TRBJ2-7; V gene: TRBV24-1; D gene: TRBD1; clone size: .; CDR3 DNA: TGTGCCACCAGTGGGCCGGGACAGGGCTACGAGCAGTACTTC; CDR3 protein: CATSGPGQGYEQYF
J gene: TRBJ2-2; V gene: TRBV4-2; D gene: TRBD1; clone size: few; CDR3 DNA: TGTGCCAGCAGCCGTACTCCGACAGGGGGGACCGGGGAGCTGTTTTTT; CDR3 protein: CASSRTPTGGTGELFF
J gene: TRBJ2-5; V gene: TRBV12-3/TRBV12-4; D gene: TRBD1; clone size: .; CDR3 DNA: TGTGCCAGCAGTTACTCCGGGACAGGGAAGACCCAGTACTTC; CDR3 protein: CASSYSGTGKTQYF
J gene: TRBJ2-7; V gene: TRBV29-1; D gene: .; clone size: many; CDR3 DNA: TGCAGCGTTGGGGAACAGGTCCCCCACGAGCAGTACTTC; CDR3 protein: CSVGEQVPHEQYF
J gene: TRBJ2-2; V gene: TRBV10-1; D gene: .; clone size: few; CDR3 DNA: TGCGCCAGCACGGCGGGCAGGGCCGGGGAGCTGTTTTTT; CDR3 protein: CASTAGRAGELFF
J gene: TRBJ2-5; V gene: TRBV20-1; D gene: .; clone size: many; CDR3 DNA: TGCAGTGCTAGAGGAGGGCACGAGACCCAGTACTTC; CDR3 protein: CSARGGHETQYF
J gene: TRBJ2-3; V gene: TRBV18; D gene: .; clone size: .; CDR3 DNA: TGTGCCAGCTCACCACCTCGGCTTCGTAGCGCACTCCCTAAAGGCGATACGCAGTATTTT; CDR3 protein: CASSPPRLRSALPKGDTQYF
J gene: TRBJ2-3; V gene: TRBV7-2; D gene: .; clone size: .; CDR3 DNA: TGTGCTACCCGATATAGCGCAGATACGCAGTATTTT; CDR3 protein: CATRYSADTQYF
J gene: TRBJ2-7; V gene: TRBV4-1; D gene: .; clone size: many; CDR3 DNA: TGCGCCAGCAGCCAAACGGGATCGGCCTACGAGCAGTACTTC; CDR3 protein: CASSQTGSAYEQYF
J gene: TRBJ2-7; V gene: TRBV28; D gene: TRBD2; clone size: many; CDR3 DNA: TGTGCCAGCAGTTTCCCGGGGGGAGGGGCCTACGAGCAGTACTTC; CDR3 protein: CASSFPGGGAYEQYF
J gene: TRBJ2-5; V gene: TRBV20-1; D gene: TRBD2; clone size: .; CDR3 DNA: TGCAGTGCTAGAGCCGTAGCGGGGGGGATCTCCCAAGAGACCCAGTACTTC; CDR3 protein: CSARAVAGGISQETQYF
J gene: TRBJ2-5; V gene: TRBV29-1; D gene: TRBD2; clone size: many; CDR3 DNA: TGCAGCGCTGCTAGCGGGGCTGGTGAGACCCAGTACTTC; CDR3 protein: CSAASGAGETQYF
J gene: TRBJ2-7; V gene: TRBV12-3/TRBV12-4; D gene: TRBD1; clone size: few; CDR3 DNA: TGTGCCAGCAGTCTCGACAGGGCCTCCTACGAGCAGTACTTC; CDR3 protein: CASSLDRASYEQYF
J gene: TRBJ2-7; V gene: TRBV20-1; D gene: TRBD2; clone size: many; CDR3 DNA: TGCAGTGCTAGAGGGCGGGGGGCGATCTACGAGCAGTACTTC; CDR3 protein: CSARGRGAIYEQYF
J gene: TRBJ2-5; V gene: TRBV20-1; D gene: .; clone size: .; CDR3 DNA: TGCAGTGCTAGAGGGTCTAGGCGAGAGACCCAGTACTTC; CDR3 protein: CSARGSRRETQYF
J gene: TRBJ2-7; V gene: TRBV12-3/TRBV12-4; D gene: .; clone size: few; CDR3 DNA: TGTGCCAGCAGTTTATCGGGACTCCCTTCCTACGAGCAGTACTTC; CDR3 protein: CASSLSGLPSYEQYF
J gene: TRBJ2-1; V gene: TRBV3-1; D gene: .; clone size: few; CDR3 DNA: TGTGCCTCCTGCCAAGATCAGGGCTCCTACAATGAGCAGTTCTTC; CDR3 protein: CASCQDQGSYNEQFF
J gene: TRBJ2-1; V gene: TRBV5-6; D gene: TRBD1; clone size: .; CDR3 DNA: TGTGCCAGCAGCACCGGGACAGCCTACAATGAGCAGTTCTTC; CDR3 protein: CASSTGTAYNEQFF
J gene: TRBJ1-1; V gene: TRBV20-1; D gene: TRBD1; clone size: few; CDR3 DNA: TGCAGTGCTAAATCCTTCGACAGGGGGTACACTGAAGCTTTCTTT; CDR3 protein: CSAKSFDRGYTEAFF
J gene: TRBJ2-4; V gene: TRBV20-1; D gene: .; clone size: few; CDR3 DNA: TGCAGTGCTAGAGATGCAGCCGAGGACTTC; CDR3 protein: CSARDAAEDF
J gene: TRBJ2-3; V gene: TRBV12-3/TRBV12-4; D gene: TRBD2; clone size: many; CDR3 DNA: TGTGCCAGCAGTTTACGGTGGCTAGCGGGGGCCTCACAGTATTTT; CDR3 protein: CASSLRWLAGASQYF
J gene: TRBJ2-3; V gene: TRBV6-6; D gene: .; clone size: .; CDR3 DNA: TGTGCCGCAGAGAGGGGGGATACGCAGTATTTT; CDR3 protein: CAAERGDTQYF
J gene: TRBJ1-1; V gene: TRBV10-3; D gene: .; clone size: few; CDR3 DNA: TGTGCCACGACCGGGACGTCGAACACTGAAGCTTTCTTT; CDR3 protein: CATTGTSNTEAFF
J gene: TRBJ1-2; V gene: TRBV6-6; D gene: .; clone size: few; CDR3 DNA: TGTGCCAGCAGTTTGAAGGGGACCGATGGCTACACCTTC; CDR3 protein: CASSLKGTDGYTF
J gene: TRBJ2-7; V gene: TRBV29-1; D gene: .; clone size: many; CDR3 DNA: TGCAGCGTTGACGGTGGCTACGAGCAGTACTTC; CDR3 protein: CSVDGGYEQYF
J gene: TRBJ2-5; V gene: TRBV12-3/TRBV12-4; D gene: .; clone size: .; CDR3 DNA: TGTGCCAGCAGTTTAGTAGGGGTTGGTAGGGAGACCCAGTACTTC; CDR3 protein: CASSLVGVGRETQYF
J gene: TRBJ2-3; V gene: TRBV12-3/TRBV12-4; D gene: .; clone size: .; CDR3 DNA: TGTGCCAGCAGTAACGGGGAAGATACGCAGTATTTT; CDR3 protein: CASSNGEDTQYF
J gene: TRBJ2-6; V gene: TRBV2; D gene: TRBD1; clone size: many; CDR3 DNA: TGTGCCAGCAGCGACAGGGGCTCTGGGGCCAACGTCCTGACTTTC; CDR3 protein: CASSDRGSGANVLTF
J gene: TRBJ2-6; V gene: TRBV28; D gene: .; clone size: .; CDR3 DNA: TGTGCCAGCAGTACCTACTTAACCTACGGGGCCAACGTCCTGACTTTC; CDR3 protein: CASSTYLTYGANVLTF
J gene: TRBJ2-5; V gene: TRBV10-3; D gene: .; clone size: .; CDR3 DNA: TGTGCCATCAGCGGGACTGGGGGAGAGACCCAGTACTTC; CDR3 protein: CAISGTGGETQYF
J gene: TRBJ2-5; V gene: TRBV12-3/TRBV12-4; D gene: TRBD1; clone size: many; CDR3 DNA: TGTGCCAGCAACCTGGGACAGATCCAAGAGACCCAGTACTTC; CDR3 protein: CASNLGQIQETQYF
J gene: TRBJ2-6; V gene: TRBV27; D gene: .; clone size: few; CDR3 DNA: TGTGCCAGCAGCTTAGAGGGCTCTGGGGCCAACGTCCTGACTTTC; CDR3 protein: CASSLEGSGANVLTF
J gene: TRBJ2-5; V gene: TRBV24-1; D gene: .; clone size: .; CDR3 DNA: TGTGCCACCAGTGTAGGAAGTCAAGAGACCCAGTACTTC; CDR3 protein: CATSVGSQETQYF
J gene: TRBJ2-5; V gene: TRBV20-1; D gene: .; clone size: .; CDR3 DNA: TGCAGTGCGGGTCCACCCCCCCGGGAGACCCAGTACTTC; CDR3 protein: CSAGPPPRETQYF
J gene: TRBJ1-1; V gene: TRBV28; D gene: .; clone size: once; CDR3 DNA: TGTGCCAGCCTGAGTACTGAAGCTTTCTTT; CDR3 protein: CASLSTEAFF
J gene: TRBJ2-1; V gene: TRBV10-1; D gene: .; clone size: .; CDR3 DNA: TGCGCCAGCAGTACCCCGTCGTCCGATGAGCAGTTCTTC; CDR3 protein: CASSTPSSDEQFF
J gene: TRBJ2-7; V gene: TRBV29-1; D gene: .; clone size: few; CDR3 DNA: TGCAGCGTTGCGGGATTGTGGGGTGGAGAGCAGTACTTC; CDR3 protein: CSVAGLWGGEQYF
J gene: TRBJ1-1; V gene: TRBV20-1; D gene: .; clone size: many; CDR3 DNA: TGCAGTGCTACTACAGAAAACACTGAAGCTTTCTTT; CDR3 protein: CSATTENTEAFF
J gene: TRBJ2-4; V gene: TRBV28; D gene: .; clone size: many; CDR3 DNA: TGTGCCAGCAGCGAGCCGGCCAAAAACATTCAGTACTTC; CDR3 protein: CASSEPAKNIQYF
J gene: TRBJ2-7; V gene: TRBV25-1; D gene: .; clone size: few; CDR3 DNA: TGTGCCAGCAGTTTCGCAGGGTTTTCCCACGAGCAGTACTTC; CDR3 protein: CASSFAGFSHEQYF
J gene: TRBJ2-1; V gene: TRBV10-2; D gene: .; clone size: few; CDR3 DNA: TGCGCCAGCAGCCATACTAGATTTGAGCAGTTCTTC; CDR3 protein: CASSHTRFEQFF
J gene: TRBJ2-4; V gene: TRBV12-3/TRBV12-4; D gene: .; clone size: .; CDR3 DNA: TGTGCCAGCAGTTTTGGCGTAGCCAAAAACATTCAGTACTTC; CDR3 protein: CASSFGVAKNIQYF
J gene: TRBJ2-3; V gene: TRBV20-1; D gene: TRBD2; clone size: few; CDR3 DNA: TGCAGTGCTAAGGGACTAGCGGGGGGGTCTAGCACAGATACGCAGTATTTT; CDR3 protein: CSAKGLAGGSSTDTQYF
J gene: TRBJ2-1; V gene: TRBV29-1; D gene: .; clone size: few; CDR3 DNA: TGCAGCGCAACCGGCTACAATGAGCAGTTCTTC; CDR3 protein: CSATGYNEQFF
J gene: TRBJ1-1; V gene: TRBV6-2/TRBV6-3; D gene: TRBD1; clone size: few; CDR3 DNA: TGTGCCAGCAGTTTGTCGGGACAGACTAACACTGAAGCTTTCTTT; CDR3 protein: CASSLSGQTNTEAFF
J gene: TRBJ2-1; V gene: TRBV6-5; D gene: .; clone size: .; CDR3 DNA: TGTGCCAGCAGTTACACCCCGGCGATTGGAGGCGAGCAGTTCTTC; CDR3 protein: CASSYTPAIGGEQFF
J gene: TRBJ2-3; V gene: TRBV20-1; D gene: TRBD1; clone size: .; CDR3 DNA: TGCAGTGCTAGGGGTTCACAGGGGTGGACAGATACGCAGTATTTT; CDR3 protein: CSARGSQGWTDTQYF
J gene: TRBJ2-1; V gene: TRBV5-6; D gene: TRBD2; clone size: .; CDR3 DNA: TGTGCCAGCAGCTTGGGGAGCGGGGGGGCTTCCTACAATGAGCAGTTCTTC; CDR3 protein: CASSLGSGGASYNEQFF
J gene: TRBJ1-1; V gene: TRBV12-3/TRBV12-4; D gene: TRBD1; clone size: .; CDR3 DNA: TGTGCCAGCAGTTTAGCACAGGGGCGAATCGAAGCTTTCTTT; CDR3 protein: CASSLAQGRIEAFF
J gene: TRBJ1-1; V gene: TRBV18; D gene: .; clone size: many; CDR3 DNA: TGTGCCAGCTCACCACAAGGGGGGGGCACTGAAGCTTTCTTT; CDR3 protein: CASSPQGGGTEAFF
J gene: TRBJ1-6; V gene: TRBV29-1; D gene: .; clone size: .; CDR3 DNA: TGCAGCGTCCAGGGGTCCTATAATTCACCCCTCCACTTT; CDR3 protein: CSVQGSYNSPLHF
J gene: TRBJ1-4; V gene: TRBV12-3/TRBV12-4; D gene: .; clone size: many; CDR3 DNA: TGTGCCAGCAGTTTAGCGGGGTTAGGGGAAAAACTGTTTTTT; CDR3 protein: CASSLAGLGEKLFF
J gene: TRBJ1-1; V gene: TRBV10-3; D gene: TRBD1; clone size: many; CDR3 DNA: TGTGCCATCAGTTTTACAGGGGGTACTAAAGCTTTCTTT; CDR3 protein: CAISFTGGTKAFF